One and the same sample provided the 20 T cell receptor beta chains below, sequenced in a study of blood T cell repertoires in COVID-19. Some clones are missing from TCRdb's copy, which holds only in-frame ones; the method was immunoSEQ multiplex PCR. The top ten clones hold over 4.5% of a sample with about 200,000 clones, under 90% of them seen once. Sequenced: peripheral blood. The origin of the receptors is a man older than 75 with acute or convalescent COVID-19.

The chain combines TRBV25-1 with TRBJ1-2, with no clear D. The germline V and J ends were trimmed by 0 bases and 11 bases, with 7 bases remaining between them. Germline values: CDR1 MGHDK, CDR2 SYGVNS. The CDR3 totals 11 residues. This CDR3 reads CASSEYRRYTF. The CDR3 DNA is TGTGCCAGCAGTGAATATAGGAGGTACACCTTC.

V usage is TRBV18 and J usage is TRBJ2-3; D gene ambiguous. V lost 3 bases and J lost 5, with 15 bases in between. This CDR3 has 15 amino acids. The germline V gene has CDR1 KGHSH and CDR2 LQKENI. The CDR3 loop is CASSPRDSKGDTQYF. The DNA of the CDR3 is TGTGCCAGCTCACCGAGAGACTCAAAAGGAGATACGCAGTATTTT.

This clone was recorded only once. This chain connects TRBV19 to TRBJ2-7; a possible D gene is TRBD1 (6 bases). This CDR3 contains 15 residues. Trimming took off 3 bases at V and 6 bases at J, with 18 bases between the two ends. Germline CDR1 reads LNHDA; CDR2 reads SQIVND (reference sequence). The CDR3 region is CASSIWDNWEREQYF. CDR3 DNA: TGTGCCAGTAGTATTTGGGACAACTGGGAACGCGAGCAGTACTTC.

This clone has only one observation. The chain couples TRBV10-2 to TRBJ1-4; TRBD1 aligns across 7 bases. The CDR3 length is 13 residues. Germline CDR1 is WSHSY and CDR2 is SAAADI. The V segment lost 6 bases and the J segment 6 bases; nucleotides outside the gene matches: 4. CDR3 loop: CASRTGRHEKLFF. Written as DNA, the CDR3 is TGCGCCAGCAGGACAGGGAGGCATGAAAAACTGTTTTTT.

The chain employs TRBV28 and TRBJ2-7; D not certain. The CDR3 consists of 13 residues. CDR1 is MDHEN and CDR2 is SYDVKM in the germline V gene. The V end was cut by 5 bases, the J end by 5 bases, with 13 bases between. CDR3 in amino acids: CASSLPPLNEQYF. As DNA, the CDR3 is TGTGCCAGCAGTCTCCCCCCCTTAAACGAGCAGTACTTC.

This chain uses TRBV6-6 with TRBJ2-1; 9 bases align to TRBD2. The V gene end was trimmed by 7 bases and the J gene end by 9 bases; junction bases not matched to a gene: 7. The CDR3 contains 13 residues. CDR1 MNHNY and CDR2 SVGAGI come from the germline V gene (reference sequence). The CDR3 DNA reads TGTGCCAGCACCTTTTTAGCGGGAGCTGAGCAGTTCTTC. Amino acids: CASTFLAGAEQFF.

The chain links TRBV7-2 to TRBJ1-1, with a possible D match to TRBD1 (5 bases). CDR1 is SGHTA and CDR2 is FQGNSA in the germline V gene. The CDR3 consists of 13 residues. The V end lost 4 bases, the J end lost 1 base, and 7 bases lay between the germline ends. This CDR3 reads CASSWGGNTEAFF. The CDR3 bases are TGTGCCAGCAGCTGGGGGGGGAACACTGAAGCTTTCTTT.

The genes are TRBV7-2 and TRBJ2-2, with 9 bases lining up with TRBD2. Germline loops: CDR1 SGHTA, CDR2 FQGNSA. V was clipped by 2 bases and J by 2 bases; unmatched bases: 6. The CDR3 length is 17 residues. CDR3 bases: TGTGCCAGCAGCTTAAGTGTAGCGGGAGCTAACACCGGGGAGCTGTTTTTT. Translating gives CASSLSVAGANTGELFF.

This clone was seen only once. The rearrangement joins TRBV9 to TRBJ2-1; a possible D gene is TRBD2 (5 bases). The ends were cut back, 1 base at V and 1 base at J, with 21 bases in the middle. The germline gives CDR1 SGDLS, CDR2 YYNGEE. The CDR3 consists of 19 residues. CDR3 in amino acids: CASSVHLEGSGGSYNEQFF. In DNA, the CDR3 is TGTGCCAGCAGCGTACACCTAGAGGGATCCGGTGGATCCTACAATGAGCAGTTCTTC.

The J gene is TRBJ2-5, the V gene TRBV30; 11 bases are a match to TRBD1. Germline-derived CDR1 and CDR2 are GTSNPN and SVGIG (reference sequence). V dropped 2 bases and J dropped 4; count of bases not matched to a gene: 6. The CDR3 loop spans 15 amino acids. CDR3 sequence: CAWSPLGTGGETQYF. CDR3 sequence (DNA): TGTGCCTGGAGTCCACTTGGGACAGGGGGAGAGACCCAGTACTTC.

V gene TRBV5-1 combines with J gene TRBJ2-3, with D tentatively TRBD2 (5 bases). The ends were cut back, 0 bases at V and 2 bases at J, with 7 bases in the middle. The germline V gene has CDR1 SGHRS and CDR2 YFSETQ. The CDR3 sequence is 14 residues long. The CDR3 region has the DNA TGCGCCAGCAGCTTGGAGCTAGCCACAGATACGCAGTATTTT. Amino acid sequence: CASSLELATDTQYF.

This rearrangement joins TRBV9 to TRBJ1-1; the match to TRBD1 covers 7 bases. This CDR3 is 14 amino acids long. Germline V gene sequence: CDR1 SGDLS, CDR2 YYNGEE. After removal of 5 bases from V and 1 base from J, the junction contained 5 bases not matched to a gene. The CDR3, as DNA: TGTGCCAGCAGACAAGGGACAGCGAACACTGAAGCTTTCTTT. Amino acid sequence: CASRQGTANTEAFF.

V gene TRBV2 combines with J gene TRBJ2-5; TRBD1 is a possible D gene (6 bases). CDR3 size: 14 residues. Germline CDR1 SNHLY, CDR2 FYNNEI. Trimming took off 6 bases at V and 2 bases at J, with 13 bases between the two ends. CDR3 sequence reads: CASRGGQRQETQYF. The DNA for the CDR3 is TGTGCCAGCAGGGGCGGACAGAGGCAAGAGACCCAGTACTTC.

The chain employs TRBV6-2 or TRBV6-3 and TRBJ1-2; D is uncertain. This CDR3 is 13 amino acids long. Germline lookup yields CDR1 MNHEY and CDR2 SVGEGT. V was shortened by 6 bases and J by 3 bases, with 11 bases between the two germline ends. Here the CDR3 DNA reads TGTGCCAGCAGCACCGGGTTGCACTATGGCTACACCTTC. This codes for CASSTGLHYGYTF.

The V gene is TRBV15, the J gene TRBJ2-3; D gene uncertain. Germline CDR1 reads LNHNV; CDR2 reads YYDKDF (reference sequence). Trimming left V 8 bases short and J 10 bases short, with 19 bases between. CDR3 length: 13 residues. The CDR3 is CATSLPTVNAQYF. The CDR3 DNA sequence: TGTGCCACCTCACTTCCTACTGTCAACGCGCAGTATTTT.

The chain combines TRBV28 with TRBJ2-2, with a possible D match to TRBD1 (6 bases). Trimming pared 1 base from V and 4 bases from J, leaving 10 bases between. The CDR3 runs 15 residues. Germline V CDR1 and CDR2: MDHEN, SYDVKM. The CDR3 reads CASSLLDRTTGELFF. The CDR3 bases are TGTGCCAGCAGTTTATTGGACAGAACCACCGGGGAGCTGTTTTTT.

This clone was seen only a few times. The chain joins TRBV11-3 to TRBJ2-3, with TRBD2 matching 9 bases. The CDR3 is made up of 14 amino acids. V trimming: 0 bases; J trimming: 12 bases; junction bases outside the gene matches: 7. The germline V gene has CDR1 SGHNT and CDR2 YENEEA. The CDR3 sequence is CASSLDLTSGSQYF. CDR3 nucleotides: TGTGCCAGCAGCTTAGATCTTACTAGCGGGTCCCAGTATTTT.

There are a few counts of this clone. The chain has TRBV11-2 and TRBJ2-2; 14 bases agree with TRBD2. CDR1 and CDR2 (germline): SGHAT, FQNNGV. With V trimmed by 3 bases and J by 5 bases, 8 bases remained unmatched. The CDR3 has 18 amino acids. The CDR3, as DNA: TGTGCCAGCAGCTTCCGTGGGACTAGCGGGAGATGGACCGGGGAGCTGTTTTTT. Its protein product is CASSFRGTSGRWTGELFF.

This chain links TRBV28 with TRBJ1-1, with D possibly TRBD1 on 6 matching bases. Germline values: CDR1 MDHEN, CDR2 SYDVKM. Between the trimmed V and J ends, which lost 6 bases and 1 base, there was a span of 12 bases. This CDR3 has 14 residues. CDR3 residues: CASREGGRNTEAFF. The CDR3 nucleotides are TGTGCCAGCAGGGAGGGGGGGCGGAACACTGAAGCTTTCTTT. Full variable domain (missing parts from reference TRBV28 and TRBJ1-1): DVKVTQSSRYLVKRTGEKVFLECVQDMDHENMFWYRQDPGLGLRLIYFSYDVKMKEKGDIPEGYSVSREKKERFSLILESASTNQTSMYLCASREGGRNTEAFFGQGTRLTVV.

The CDR3 DNA reads as TGTGCCAGCAGGCAAGGTGCGGGAGGGGCCTACGAGCAGTACTTC. Protein product: CASRQGAGGAYEQYF. V gene TRBV11-1 combines with J gene TRBJ2-7, with TRBD2 matching 9 bases. V lost 6 bases to trimming and J lost 2 bases; unmatched junction nucleotides: 8. The CDR3 contains 15 residues. Per germline, CDR1 SGHAT and CDR2 FQDESV (reference sequence).